This record looks at one T cell receptor beta chain sequence and its context. Authors' methods: From reference gene primer amplification, estimates of nucleated cell counts were derived. Data came from immunoSEQ multiplex PCR; TCRdb stores just in-frame clones and leaves some out. V, J and clone size derive from that table, while D and trimming were established from the DNA sequence. The repertoire holds approximately 90,000 clones, with 75% to 85% as singletons. The sample comes from a study of blood T cell repertoires in COVID-19. As for the study in general: Italy, Spain and the United States were the sources of the convalescent and acute COVID-19 samples. PBMCs, B-cell-depleted T cells, or T cells provided the cDNA or gDNA that made up the material.

CDR1 is SGHVS, CDR2 FNYEAQ, per germline. Trimming removed 5 bases from V and 0 bases from J; junction bases left unmatched: 8. The CDR3 consists of 18 residues. This TCR came from a woman of 80 years or more with acute or convalescent COVID-19. J is TRBJ2-6 and V is TRBV7-6; 9 bases line up with TRBD1. The sample comprised peripheral blood. CDR3 bases: TGTGCCAGCAGCGCCTGGACAGGGGCAAGCTCTGGGGCCAACGTCCTGACTTTC. It yields the protein CASSAWTGASSGANVLTF. Drawing the rest from reference TRBV7-6 and TRBJ2-6, the complete variable domain is GAGVSQSPRYKVTKRGQDVALRCDPISGHVSLYWYRQALGQGPEFLTYFNYEAQQDKSGLPNDRFSAERPEGSISTLTIQRTEQRDSAMYRCASSAWTGASSGANVLTFGAGSRLTVL.